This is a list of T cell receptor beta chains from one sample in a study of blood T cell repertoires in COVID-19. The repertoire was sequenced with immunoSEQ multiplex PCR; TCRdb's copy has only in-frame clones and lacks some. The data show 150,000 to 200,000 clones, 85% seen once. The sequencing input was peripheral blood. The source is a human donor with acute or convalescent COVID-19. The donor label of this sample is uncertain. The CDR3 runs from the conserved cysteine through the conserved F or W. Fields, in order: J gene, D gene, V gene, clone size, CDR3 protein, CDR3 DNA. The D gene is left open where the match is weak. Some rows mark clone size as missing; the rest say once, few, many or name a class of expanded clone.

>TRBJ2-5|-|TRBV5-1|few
CASSLTSRGETQYF
TGCGCCAGCAGCTTGACTAGCAGGGGGGAGACCCAGTACTTC
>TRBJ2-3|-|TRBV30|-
CAWAEAGLRDTQYF
TGTGCCTGGGCCGAGGCCGGTCTGAGAGATACGCAGTATTTT
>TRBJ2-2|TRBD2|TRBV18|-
CASSPRLAGARGTGELFF
TGTGCCAGCTCACCGCGACTAGCGGGGGCCCGAGGCACCGGGGAGCTGTTTTTT
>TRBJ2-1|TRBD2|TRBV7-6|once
CASSLVLAGEGKQFF
TGTGCCAGCAGCTTAGTCCTAGCGGGGGAGGGAAAGCAGTTCTTC
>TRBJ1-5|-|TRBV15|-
CATSTRMAGQNNQPQHF
TGTGCCACCAGCACCAGAATGGCAGGACAGAACAATCAGCCCCAGCATTTT
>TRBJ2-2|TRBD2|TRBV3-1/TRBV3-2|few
CASSLEGLLYTGELFF
TGTGCCAGCAGCCTCGAGGGACTACTGTACACCGGGGAGCTGTTTTTT
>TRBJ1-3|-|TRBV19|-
CASRSIRESSGNTIYF
TGTGCCAGTAGGTCGATTAGGGAGAGCTCCGGAAACACCATATATTTT
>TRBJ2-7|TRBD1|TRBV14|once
CASSQTQGVTYEQYF
TGTGCCAGCAGCCAAACGCAGGGGGTGACCTACGAGCAGTACTTC
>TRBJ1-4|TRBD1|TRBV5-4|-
CASSVLGQGAPNEKLFF
TGTGCCAGCAGCGTGTTGGGACAGGGGGCCCCTAATGAAAAACTGTTTTTT
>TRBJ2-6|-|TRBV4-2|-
CASSQARGGAGANVLTF
TGTGCCAGCAGCCAAGCTAGGGGTGGGGCTGGGGCCAACGTCCTGACTTTC
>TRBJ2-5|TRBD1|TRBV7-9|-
CASSRPGQRGETQYF
TGTGCCAGCAGCCGCCCGGGACAGAGGGGGGAGACCCAGTACTTC
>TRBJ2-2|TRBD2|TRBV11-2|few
CASSLFGLAGGPTGELFF
TGTGCCAGCAGCTTATTCGGGCTAGCGGGGGGGCCCACCGGGGAGCTGTTTTTT
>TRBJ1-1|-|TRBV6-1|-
CASSERRGYMNTEAFF
TGTGCCAGCAGTGAGCGTCGCGGATACATGAACACTGAAGCTTTCTTT
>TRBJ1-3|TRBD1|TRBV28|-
CASSLSRDRGADF
TGTGCCAGCAGTTTGTCCCGGGACAGGGGAGCAGATTTT